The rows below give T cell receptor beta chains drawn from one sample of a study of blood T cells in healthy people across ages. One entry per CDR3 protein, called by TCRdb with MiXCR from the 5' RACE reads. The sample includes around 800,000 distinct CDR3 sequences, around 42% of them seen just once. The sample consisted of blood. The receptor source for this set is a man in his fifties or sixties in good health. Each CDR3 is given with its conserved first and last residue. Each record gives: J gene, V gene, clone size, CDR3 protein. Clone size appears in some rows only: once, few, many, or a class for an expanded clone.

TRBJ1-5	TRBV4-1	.	CASSQDAQGGQPQHF
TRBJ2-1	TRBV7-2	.	CASSSGQFPYDEQFF
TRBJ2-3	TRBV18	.	CASSPNGDRGKTDTQYF
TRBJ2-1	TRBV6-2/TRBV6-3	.	CASSYRDRVIYNEQFF
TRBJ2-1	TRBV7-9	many	CASSFPDNEQFF
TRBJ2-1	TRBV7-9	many	CASSPNRDEQFF
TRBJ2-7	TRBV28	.	CASSVLPHYEQYF
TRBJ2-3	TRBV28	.	CASSFDVGARLAVDTQYF
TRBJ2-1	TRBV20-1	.	CSARSGTPYNEQFF
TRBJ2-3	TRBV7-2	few	CASSRGLAGPTDTQYF
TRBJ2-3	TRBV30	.	CAWRAKASTDTQYF
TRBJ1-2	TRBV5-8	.	CASREVYYGYTF
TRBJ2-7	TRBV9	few	CASSVGGGAFNEQYF
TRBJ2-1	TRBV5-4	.	CASSLAALGLPHNEQFF